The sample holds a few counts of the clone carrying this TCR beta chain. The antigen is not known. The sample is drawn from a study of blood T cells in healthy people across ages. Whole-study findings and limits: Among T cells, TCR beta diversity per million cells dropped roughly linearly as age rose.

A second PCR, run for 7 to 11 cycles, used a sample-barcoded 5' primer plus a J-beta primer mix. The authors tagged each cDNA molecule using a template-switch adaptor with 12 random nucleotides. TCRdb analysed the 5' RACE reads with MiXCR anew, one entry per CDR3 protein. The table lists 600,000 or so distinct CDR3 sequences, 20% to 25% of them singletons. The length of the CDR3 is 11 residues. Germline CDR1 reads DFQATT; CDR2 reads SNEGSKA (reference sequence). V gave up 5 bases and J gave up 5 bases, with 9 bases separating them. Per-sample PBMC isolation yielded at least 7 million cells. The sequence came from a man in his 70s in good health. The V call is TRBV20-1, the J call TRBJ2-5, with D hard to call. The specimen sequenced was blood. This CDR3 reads CSAQGLETQYF. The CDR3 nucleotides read TGCAGTGCTCAAGGGCTGGAGACCCAGTACTTC.